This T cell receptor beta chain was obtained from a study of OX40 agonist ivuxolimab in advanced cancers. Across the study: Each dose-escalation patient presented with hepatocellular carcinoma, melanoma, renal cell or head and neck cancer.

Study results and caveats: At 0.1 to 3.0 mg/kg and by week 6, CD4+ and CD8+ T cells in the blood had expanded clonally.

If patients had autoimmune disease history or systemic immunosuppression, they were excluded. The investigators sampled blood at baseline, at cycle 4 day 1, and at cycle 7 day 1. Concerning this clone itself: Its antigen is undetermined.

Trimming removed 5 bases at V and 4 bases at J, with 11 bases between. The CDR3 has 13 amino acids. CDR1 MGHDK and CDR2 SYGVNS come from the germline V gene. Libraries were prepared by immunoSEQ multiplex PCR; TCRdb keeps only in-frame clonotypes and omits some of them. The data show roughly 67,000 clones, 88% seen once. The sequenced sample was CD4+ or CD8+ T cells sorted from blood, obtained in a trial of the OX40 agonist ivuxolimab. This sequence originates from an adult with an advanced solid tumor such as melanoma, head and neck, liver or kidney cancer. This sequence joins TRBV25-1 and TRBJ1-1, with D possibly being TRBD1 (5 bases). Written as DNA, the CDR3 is TGTGCCAGCAGTTTCGGCAGGGCCACTGAAGCTTTCTTT. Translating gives CASSFGRATEAFF.